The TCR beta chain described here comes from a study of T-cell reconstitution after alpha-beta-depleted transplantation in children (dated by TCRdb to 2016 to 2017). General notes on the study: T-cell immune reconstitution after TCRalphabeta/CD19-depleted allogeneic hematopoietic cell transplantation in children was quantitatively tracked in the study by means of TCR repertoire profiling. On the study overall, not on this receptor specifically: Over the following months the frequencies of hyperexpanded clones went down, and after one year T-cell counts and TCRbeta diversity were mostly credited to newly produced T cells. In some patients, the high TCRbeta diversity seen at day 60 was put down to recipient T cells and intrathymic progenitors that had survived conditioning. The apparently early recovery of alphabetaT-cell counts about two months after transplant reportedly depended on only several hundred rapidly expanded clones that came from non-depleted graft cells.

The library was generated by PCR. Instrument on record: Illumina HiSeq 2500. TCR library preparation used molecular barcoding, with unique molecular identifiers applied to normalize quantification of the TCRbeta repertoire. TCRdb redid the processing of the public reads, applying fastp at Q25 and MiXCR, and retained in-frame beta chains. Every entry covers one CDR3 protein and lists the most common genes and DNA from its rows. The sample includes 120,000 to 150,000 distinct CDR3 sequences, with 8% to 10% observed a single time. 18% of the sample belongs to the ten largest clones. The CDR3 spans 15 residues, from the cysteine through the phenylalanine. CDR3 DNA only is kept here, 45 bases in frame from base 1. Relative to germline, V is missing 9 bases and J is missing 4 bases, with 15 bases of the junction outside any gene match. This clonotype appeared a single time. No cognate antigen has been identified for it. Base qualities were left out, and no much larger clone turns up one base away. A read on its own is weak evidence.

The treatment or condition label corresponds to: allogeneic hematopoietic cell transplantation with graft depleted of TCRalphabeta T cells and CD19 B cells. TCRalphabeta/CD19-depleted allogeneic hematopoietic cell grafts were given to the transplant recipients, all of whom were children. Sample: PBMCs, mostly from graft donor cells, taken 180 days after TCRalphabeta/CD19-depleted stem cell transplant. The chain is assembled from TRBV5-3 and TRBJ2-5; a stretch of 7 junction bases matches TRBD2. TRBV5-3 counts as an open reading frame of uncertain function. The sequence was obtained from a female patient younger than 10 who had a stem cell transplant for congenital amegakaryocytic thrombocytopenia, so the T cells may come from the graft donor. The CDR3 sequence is CAMSLASGGGETQYF. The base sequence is TGTGCCATGAGCTTGGCGTCGGGGGGTGGAGAGACCCAGTACTTC.